The clone carrying this T cell receptor (beta chain) has just a few counts. What it binds is not known. In nominal health when sampled, donors likely had unrecorded immune exposures nonetheless. A multiplex PCR was run with 60 Vbeta primers and 13 Jbeta primers. Profiled with immunoSEQ multiplex PCR; TCRdb holds only in-frame clones, not every one. Of 150,000 to 200,000 clones listed, about 75% are singletons. Germline V gene data show CDR1 as MNHNS and CDR2 as SASEGT. The CDR3 length is 13 residues. V was clipped by 7 bases and J by 0 bases, with 9 bases between them. The sample is drawn from a study of cytomegalovirus exposure and HLA in healthy donors. Whole-study results and caveats: The investigators catalogued 150 or so TCR beta chains as cytomegalovirus-associated. In an earlier analysis, productive rearrangement rates for most beta V segments clustered near 87% or 30%. V- and J-gene trimming of TCR beta was linked (in a later analysis) to a missense DCLRE1C variant.

Sequenced input: PBMCs. The clonotype originates from a man aged 50 to 60 in good health and CMV-seropositive. V and J are TRBV6-1 and TRBJ1-1; D ambiguous. The CDR3 DNA reads TGTGCCAGCACCGACAATTTGAACACTGAAGCTTTCTTT. Protein product: CASTDNLNTEAFF.